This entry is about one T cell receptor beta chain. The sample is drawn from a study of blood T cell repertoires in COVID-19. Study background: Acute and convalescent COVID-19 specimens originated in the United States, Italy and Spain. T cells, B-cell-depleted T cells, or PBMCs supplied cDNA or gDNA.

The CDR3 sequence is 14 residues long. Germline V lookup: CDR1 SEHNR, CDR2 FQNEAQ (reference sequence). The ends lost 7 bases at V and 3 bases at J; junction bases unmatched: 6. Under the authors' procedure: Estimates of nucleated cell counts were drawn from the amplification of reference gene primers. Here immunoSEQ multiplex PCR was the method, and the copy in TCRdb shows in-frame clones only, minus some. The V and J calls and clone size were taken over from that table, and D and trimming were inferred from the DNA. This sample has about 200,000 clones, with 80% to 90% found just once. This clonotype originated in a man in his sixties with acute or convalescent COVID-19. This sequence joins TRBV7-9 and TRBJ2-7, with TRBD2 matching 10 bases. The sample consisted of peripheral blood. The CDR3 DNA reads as TGTGCCAGCACCCCACTAGCGGGAAGCTACGAGCAGTACTTC. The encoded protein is CASTPLAGSYEQYF.